These 18 T cell receptor beta chains share one sample of origin, sequenced in a study of blood T cell repertoires in COVID-19. Here immunoSEQ multiplex PCR was the method, and the copy in TCRdb shows in-frame clones only, minus some. The table has 160,000 or so clones, roughly 80% seen once. The source material was PBMCs or T cells enriched from blood (not recorded which). The receptors come from a woman in her thirties or forties with acute COVID-19.

This chain connects TRBV25-1 to TRBJ2-7, with 9 bases aligning to TRBD1. The junction had 6 bases not matched to a gene; V was cut back by 1 base and J by 5 bases. The CDR3 spans 15 residues. Germline-derived CDR1 and CDR2 are MGHDK and SYGVNS. The CDR3: CASSEWGTGPHEQYF. The CDR3 DNA follows: TGTGCCAGCAGTGAATGGGGGACAGGGCCTCACGAGCAGTACTTC.

This clone was seen just once. The rearrangement joins TRBV21-1 to TRBJ2-5; the table's TRBD2 call for D was not verified on the DNA. TRBV21-1 corresponds to a pseudogene. The CDR3 has 18 amino acids. CDR3: CASSKGGPGGQDQETQYF. In DNA form, the CDR3 reads TGTGCCAGCAGCAAAGGCGGGCCGGGGGGCCAAGACCAAGAGACCCAGTACTTC.

The table lists this clone with a few counts. The rearrangement links TRBV10-3 to TRBJ1-1; a weak D match, TRBD1 (5 bases). Germline CDR1 is ENHRY and CDR2 is SYGVKD. The V end lost 6 bases, the J end lost 7 bases, and 15 bases lay between the germline ends. This CDR3 is 13 amino acids long. CDR3 region: CAIRLARDREAFF. The CDR3 DNA is TGTGCCATCAGACTAGCCCGGGACCGTGAAGCTTTCTTT.

The chain couples TRBV4-2 to TRBJ2-1; the D gene is possibly TRBD2 (6 bases). Germline V gives CDR1 LGHNA, CDR2 YNFKEQ. This CDR3 region has 15 residues. Trimming stripped 0 bases from V and 1 base from J, with 7 bases between. The DNA of the CDR3 is TGTGCCAGCAGCCAAGATAGCGGTTCCTACAATGAGCAGTTCTTC. Translated: CASSQDSGSYNEQFF.

J is TRBJ2-3 and V is TRBV19; the match to TRBD2 covers 10 bases. CDR3 size: 15 residues. Germline V CDR1 and CDR2: LNHDA, SQIVND (reference sequence). V gave up 1 base and J gave up 5 bases; unmatched junction bases: 3. The CDR3 sequence is CASSIGLAGIDTQYF. Here the CDR3 DNA reads TGTGCCAGTAGTATAGGACTAGCGGGCATAGATACGCAGTATTTT.

The genes are TRBV5-6 and TRBJ2-7, with D possibly matching TRBD2 (7 bases). V lost 1 base to trimming and J lost 6 bases, with 11 bases between them. The CDR3 has 13 amino acids. The V gene's germline CDR1 is SGHDT and CDR2 YYEEEE. DNA for the CDR3: TGTGCCAGCAGCTTGTTGGGGGGGCTCGAGCAGTACTTC. This sequence encodes CASSLLGGLEQYF.

The chain couples TRBV19 to TRBJ1-3, with 10 bases fitting TRBD1. Germline values: CDR1 LNHDA, CDR2 SQIVND (reference sequence). J lost 3 bases, V lost 5 bases, and 16 bases had no gene match. The CDR3 runs to 19 residues. The CDR3: CASSAPRDRGLLFGNTIYF. DNA for the CDR3: TGTGCCAGTAGTGCCCCCCGGGACAGGGGACTCCTCTTTGGAAACACCATATATTTT.

Many counts were recorded for this clone. The rearrangement uses TRBV3-1 (or the pseudogene TRBV3-2) and TRBJ2-7; D is ambiguous. V gave up 0 bases and J gave up 2 bases, with 14 bases separating them. CDR3 length: 16 residues. From germline, CDR1 is LGHDT and CDR2 YNNKEL (reference sequence). CDR3 sequence reads: CASSQESWKEAYEQYF. The CDR3 region has the DNA TGTGCCAGCAGCCAAGAAAGCTGGAAAGAGGCCTACGAGCAGTACTTC.

The chain links TRBV19 to TRBJ2-7; the match to TRBD2 covers 12 bases. V lost 4 bases to trimming and J lost 2 bases; unmatched junction nucleotides: 3. The V gene's germline CDR1 is LNHDA and CDR2 SQIVND (reference sequence). This CDR3 spans 15 amino acids. The CDR3 sequence is CASSTRLAGAYEQYF. CDR3 DNA: TGTGCCAGTAGTACCAGACTAGCGGGAGCCTACGAGCAGTACTTC. Filled out from reference TRBV19 and TRBJ2-7, the complete variable domain reads DGGITQSPKYLFRKEGQNVTLSCEQNLNHDAMYWYRQDPGQGLRLIYYSQIVNDFQKGDIAEGYSVSREKKESFPLTVTSAQKNPTAFYLCASSTRLAGAYEQYFGPGTRLTVT.

The chain couples TRBV7-9 to TRBJ2-3; D perhaps matches TRBD1 (5 bases). Germline CDR1 reads SEHNR; CDR2 reads FQNEAQ (reference sequence). This CDR3 is 16 amino acids long. V lost 1 base and J 0 bases, leaving 11 bases between the germline ends. CDR3 amino acids: CASSLDQGRSTDTQYF. As DNA, the CDR3 is TGTGCCAGCAGCTTAGATCAGGGCAGGAGCACAGATACGCAGTATTTT.

This clone has just one count. This chain joins TRBV7-2 and TRBJ2-3, with TRBD2 identical over 10 bases. The germline CDR1 and CDR2 sequences are SGHTA and FQGNSA. The CDR3 is 14 residues long. Unmatched junction bases numbered 4, after V lost 4 bases and J lost 6 bases. CDR3 nucleotide sequence: TGTGCCAGCAGCTACAGCGGGAGGGTGGATACGCAGTATTTT. Translated: CASSYSGRVDTQYF.

This chain joins TRBV7-9 and TRBJ2-5, with TRBD1 identical over 7 bases. This CDR3 has 15 amino acids. Germline values: CDR1 SEHNR, CDR2 FQNEAQ (reference sequence). Germline trimming cut 3 bases from V and 5 bases from J; bases unmatched to any gene: 9. The CDR3 here is CASSFNRGHAETQYF. Here the CDR3 DNA reads TGTGCCAGCAGCTTCAACAGGGGACATGCGGAGACCCAGTACTTC.

The V and J genes are TRBV7-8 and TRBJ2-7, with 7 positions matching TRBD1. The CDR3 runs 15 residues. The germline V gene has CDR1 SGHVS and CDR2 FQNEAQ. V shed 4 bases and J 2 bases; nucleotides not matched to a gene: 8. The CDR3 bases are TGTGCCAGCAGCTCATGGACAGGAAACGCCTACGAGCAGTACTTC. It encodes CASSSWTGNAYEQYF.

The gene calls are TRBV7-6 and TRBJ2-2, with a possible D match to TRBD1 (5 bases). V dropped 2 bases and J dropped 5 bases, with 12 bases sitting between them. Germline values: CDR1 SGHVS, CDR2 FNYEAQ. CDR3 size: 15 residues. CDR3 sequence (DNA): TGTGCCAGCAGCTTAAACAGGATACAGACCGGGGAGCTGTTTTTT. Protein: CASSLNRIQTGELFF.

The chain has TRBV2 and TRBJ2-3; TRBD2 aligns across 13 bases. Trimming removed 8 bases from V and 3 bases from J; junction bases left unmatched: 5. Germline CDR1 is SNHLY and CDR2 is FYNNEI. The CDR3 contains 15 residues. The CDR3 is CASPRTSGRTDTQYF. The CDR3 region has the DNA TGTGCCAGCCCTCGGACTAGCGGGAGAACAGATACGCAGTATTTT.

V and J are TRBV27 and TRBJ1-6; possibly TRBD1 for D (5 bases). This CDR3 comprises 14 residues. Deletions cut 3 bases from V and 10 bases from J, with 13 bases between. Germline CDR1 is MNHEY and CDR2 is SMNVEV (reference sequence). The CDR3 sequence is CASSFRGGTSPLHF. CDR3 coding DNA: TGTGCCAGCAGTTTTCGGGGGGGGACGTCACCCCTCCACTTT.

The rearrangement uses TRBV2 and TRBJ1-1; D uncertain. There are 12 residues in the CDR3. The V end was cut by 6 bases, the J end by 1 base, with 6 bases between. The germline V gene has CDR1 SNHLY and CDR2 FYNNEI. CDR3 loop: CASRERNTEAFF. The CDR3 DNA reads TGTGCCAGCAGGGAACGGAACACTGAAGCTTTCTTT.

V is TRBV3-1 (or the pseudogene TRBV3-2) and J is TRBJ2-2; tentative D call: TRBD1 (5 bases). Germline V lookup: CDR1 LGHDT, CDR2 YNNKEL (reference sequence). The CDR3 totals 15 residues. V was cut by 3 bases and J by 0 bases, with 8 bases left in between. The chain's CDR3 is CASSHTTANTGELFF. The CDR3 nucleotides read TGTGCCAGCAGCCATACGACAGCGAACACCGGGGAGCTGTTTTTT.